The 31 T cell receptor beta chains presented below share a single source sample, sequenced in a study of shared clonotypes between healthy human individuals. Clones were read by immunoSEQ multiplex PCR, and TCRdb kept only the in-frame ones, dropping some. The sample includes about 460,000 clones, over 60% of them seen just once. Sequenced material: PBMCs. Source of these receptors: a woman in her forties in good health. Some clones in this sample may be carry-over from other donors' samples.

For this clone: This likely stems from a read error, as it lies one base from a far larger clone. CDR3 amino acids: CASSPPGQGAQAQYF. CDR3 DNA: TGTGCCAGCTCACCGCCGGGACAGGGGGCCCAGGCGCAGTACTTC. The J gene is TRBJ2-7, the V gene TRBV18; 12 nucleotides align to TRBD1. The CDR3 runs 15 residues. The V gene end was trimmed by 3 bases and the J gene end by 9 bases; junction bases not matched to a gene: 9. Germline V lookup: CDR1 KGHSH, CDR2 LQKENI.

The chain couples TRBV27 to TRBJ2-2; perhaps TRBD2 as D (7 bases). CDR1 MNHEY and CDR2 SMNVEV come from the germline V gene (reference sequence). Deletions cut 6 bases from V and 5 bases from J, with 19 bases between. The CDR3 has 16 residues. Here the CDR3 reads CASSPFAGARTGELFF. The CDR3 nucleotides are TGTGCCAGCAGCCCTTTTGCGGGGGCGCGGACCGGGGAGCTGTTTTTT.

This clone was seen a handful of times. The chain couples TRBV7-9 to TRBJ2-5, with a weak D call TRBD1 (6 bases). The J call is doubtful: the DNA matches TRBJ2-7 better. Germline lookup yields CDR1 SEHNR and CDR2 FQNEAQ (reference sequence). This CDR3 is built from 15 residues. Here the CDR3 reads CASGEGHSKPYEQYF. Written as DNA, the CDR3 is TGTGCCAGCGGTGAGGGACATTCGAAACCCTACGAGCAGTACTTC.

The chain is built from TRBV6-1 and TRBJ2-1, with 9 positions matching TRBD2. CDR3 length: 14 residues. Germline V gene data show CDR1 as MNHNS and CDR2 as SASEGT. V shed 8 bases and J 3 bases; nucleotides not matched to a gene: 5. CDR3 protein: CASLLAGLYNEQFF. CDR3 coding DNA: TGTGCCAGCTTACTAGCGGGTCTCTACAATGAGCAGTTCTTC.

V is TRBV11-3 and J is TRBJ2-5, with D unresolved. Germline CDR1 SGHNT, CDR2 YENEEA. The CDR3 is 14 amino acids. Trimming took 0 bases from V and 4 from J, leaving 9 bases between them. The CDR3 DNA reads as TGTGCCAGCAGCTTAGACTCCACGGCAGAGACCCAGTACTTC. It codes for CASSLDSTAETQYF.

About this clone: This clone may be a read error of a much larger clone one base away. Within the sample, other DNA sequences also encode this same CDR3. This chain joins TRBV12-5 and TRBJ2-1; possible D gene TRBD1, 6 bases. The CDR3 sequence is 13 residues long. Trimming cost V 6 bases and J 8 bases, with 14 bases left between them. Germline V gene lookup returns CDR1 LGHNT and CDR2 FRNRAP. The CDR3 DNA is TGTGCTAGTGGCTTAGGGACATCATATGAGCAGTTCTTC. Its protein is CASGLGTSYEQFF.

J is TRBJ2-7 and V is TRBV5-4, with 11 bases identical to TRBD2. With V trimmed by 4 bases and J by 1 base, 7 bases remained unmatched. This CDR3 has 16 residues. The V gene's germline CDR1 is SGHNT and CDR2 YYREEE (reference sequence). CDR3 DNA: TGTGCCAGCAGCCTTGGAGGACTAGCGGGTTCCTACGAGCAGTACTTC. It yields the protein CASSLGGLAGSYEQYF.

With regard to this clone: This could be a read error, since a much larger clone is one nucleotide away. Other DNA sequences in this specimen translate into the identical CDR3. The rearrangement uses TRBV7-9 and TRBJ2-3; no reliable D call. The germline gives CDR1 SEHNR, CDR2 FQNEAQ (reference sequence). Trimming left V 3 bases short and J 2 bases short, with 0 bases between. The CDR3 totals 11 residues. CDR3 protein: CASSFTDTQYF. The CDR3, as DNA: TGTGCCAGCAGCTTCACAGATACGCAGTATTTT.

This clone was observed once. The V gene is TRBV5-1, the J gene TRBJ1-1; no reliable D call. This CDR3 is 13 amino acids long. V lost 7 bases, J lost 6 bases, and 16 bases lay in between. Germline CDR1 reads SGHRS; CDR2 reads YFSETQ. CDR3: CASGWQDGSEAFF. For the CDR3, the DNA is TGCGCCAGCGGGTGGCAGGACGGGTCTGAAGCTTTCTTT.

As to this clone: A far larger clone lies a single base away; this is likely a read error. V gene TRBV5-1 combines with J gene TRBJ1-1; D remains unclear. This CDR3 region has 12 residues. Germline CDR1 is SGHRS and CDR2 is YFSETQ. CDR3 sequence (DNA): TGCGCCGGCAGCTTGGAGAATGCGACTCCTTTCTTT. Translation gives CAGSLENATPFF.

The chain employs TRBV7-3 and TRBJ2-7; 10 nucleotides agree with TRBD1. Germline-derived CDR1 and CDR2 are SGHTA and FQGTGA. The CDR3 runs 17 residues. Trimming cost V 1 base and J 7 bases; bases outside gene matches: 13. CDR3 sequence reads: CASSLNSPGTGAGEQYF. The CDR3 nucleotides read TGTGCCAGCAGCTTAAATTCCCCCGGGACAGGGGCGGGGGAGCAGTACTTC.

This clone has only a few counts. The chain employs TRBV7-2 and TRBJ2-3; D might be TRBD1 (5 bases). CDR1 is SGHTA and CDR2 is FQGNSA in the germline V gene. The CDR3 runs to 13 residues. The ends were cut back, 4 bases at V and 6 bases at J, with 11 bases in the middle. In DNA, the CDR3 is TGTGCCAGCAGCTCCCCAGGGCGGGATACGCAGTATTTT. Its protein product is CASSSPGRDTQYF. The full variable domain, rest sourced from reference TRBV7-2 and TRBJ2-3, is GAGVSQSPSNKVTEKGKDVELRCDPISGHTALYWYRQSLGQGLEFLIYFQGNSAPDKSGLPSDRFSAERTGGSVSTLTIQRTQQEDSAVYLCASSSPGRDTQYFGPGTRLTVL.

Concerning this clone: With a far larger clone one base away, a read error is the likely cause. The J gene is TRBJ1-2, the V gene TRBV11-2; D may be TRBD1 (5 bases). The CDR3 extends over 15 amino acids. Germline loops: CDR1 SGHAT, CDR2 FQNNGV. The CDR3 loop reads CAGSRDRLSNYGYTF. DNA of the CDR3: TGTGCCGGCAGCCGCGACAGACTAAGTAACTATGGCTACACCTTC.

Only one count was recorded for this clone. This rearrangement joins TRBV30 to TRBJ2-3; D not resolved. The length of the CDR3 is 12 residues. Germline V gives CDR1 GTSNPN, CDR2 SVGIG (reference sequence). Trimming cost V 1 base and J 10 bases, with 12 bases left between them. This CDR3 reads CAWSGGMVSQYF. The CDR3 nucleotides read TGTGCCTGGAGTGGGGGAATGGTGTCGCAGTATTTT.

On this clone: This likely reflects a read error, since a far larger clone is one base away. V is TRBV29-1 and J is TRBJ1-3; D gene ambiguous. The length of the CDR3 is 16 residues. CDR1 and CDR2 (germline): SQVTM, ANQGSEA. The DNA of the CDR3 is TGCAGCGTTGAAGTGGGTGACTACCCCGCGGGATACACCGTATATTTT. Residues: CSVEVGDYPAGYTVYF.

The chain uses TRBV6-5 and TRBJ2-7, with a weak D call TRBD1 (6 bases). The CDR3 has 14 residues. Germline CDR1 and CDR2: MNHEY and SVGAGI. Trimming removed 10 bases from V and 1 base from J, with 17 bases in between. CDR3 nucleotide sequence: TGTGCCACGGGGTGGGGGCGCGGATCCTACGAGCAGTACTTC. Translated: CATGWGRGSYEQYF.

V usage is TRBV29-1 and J usage is TRBJ1-1; perhaps TRBD1 as D (5 bases). The CDR3 extends over 12 amino acids. Germline CDR1 and CDR2: SQVTM and ANQGSEA. V lost 4 bases and J 7 bases, leaving 13 bases between the germline ends. The CDR3 DNA reads as TGCAGCGTTGCACAGGACCCGTTTGAAGCTTTCTTT. It specifies CSVAQDPFEAFF.

This clone has just one count. The chain has TRBV5-6 and TRBJ2-5, with D possibly matching TRBD2 (5 bases). CDR3 length equals 14 residues. Trimming shortened V by 4 bases and J by 5 bases, and 15 bases separated the two germline ends. CDR1 is SGHDT, CDR2 YYEEEE, per germline. The CDR3 DNA reads as TGTGCCAGCAGCACTACTAGGAGCGTGGAGACCCAGTACTTC. As protein: CASSTTRSVETQYF.

The V gene is TRBV4-1, the J gene TRBJ2-3, with D hard to call. From germline, CDR1 is MGHRA and CDR2 YSYEKL. The CDR3 has 16 residues. Trimming stripped 1 base from V and 5 bases from J, with 16 bases between. The CDR3, as DNA: TGCGCCAGCAGCCAAGGGGCTAGACCCATGAGAGATACGCAGTATTTT. It is translated as CASSQGARPMRDTQYF.

The rearrangement uses TRBV10-3 and TRBJ2-6; 9 bases agree with TRBD1. Looked up from germline, CDR1 is ENHRY and CDR2 is SYGVKD. V shed 10 bases, J shed 3 bases, and the junction held 4 bases outside the gene matches. The CDR3 consists of 14 residues. The CDR3 loop is CATQGAGGANVLTF. Here the CDR3 DNA reads TGTGCCACACAGGGGGCGGGTGGGGCCAACGTCCTGACTTTC.

The chain is built from TRBV2 and TRBJ2-1, with D tentatively TRBD1 or TRBD2 (5 bases each). From germline, CDR1 is SNHLY and CDR2 FYNNEI. This CDR3 region has 15 residues. V lost 6 bases to trimming and J lost 7 bases, with 19 bases between them. The CDR3 region is CASSTGTSGVNEQFF. The CDR3 region has the DNA TGTGCCAGCAGCACCGGGACCTCCGGAGTGAATGAGCAGTTCTTC.

This clone was detected only a few times. The chain joins TRBV19 to TRBJ1-1, with D perhaps TRBD1 (5 bases). CDR1 LNHDA and CDR2 SQIVND come from the germline V gene (reference sequence). V was trimmed by 4 bases and J by 11 bases, leaving 8 bases between them. There are 10 residues in the CDR3. DNA for the CDR3: TGTGCCAGTAGTACAGGGATTGCTTTCTTT. Translation gives CASSTGIAFF. Looking up the rest from reference TRBV19 and TRBJ1-1 gives the full variable domain: DGGITQSPKYLFRKEGQNVTLSCEQNLNHDAMYWYRQDPGQGLRLIYYSQIVNDFQKGDIAEGYSVSREKKESFPLTVTSAQKNPTAFYLCASSTGIAFFGQGTRLTVV.

Regarding this clone: A much bigger clone sits one base away, suggesting this may be a read error. Given the absence of the conserved phenylalanine or tryptophan at the CDR3 end, a read error is likely. The chain is built from TRBV18 and TRBJ1-6; a possible D gene is TRBD1 (5 bases). Trimming stripped 1 base from V and 7 bases from J, with 11 bases between. Germline V gene lookup returns CDR1 KGHSH and CDR2 LQKENI. CDR3 length: 15 residues. Here the CDR3 reads CASSPRSGMNSPLHL. The CDR3 DNA is TGTGCCAGCTCACCACGGTCAGGGATGAATTCACCCCTCCACCTT.

In regard to this clone: With only one base between it and a far larger clone, this is likely a read error. The rearrangement joins TRBV2 to TRBJ1-5, with 8 bases aligning to TRBD1. The end of the DNA aligns better with TRBJ2-3, so the J call may be wrong. The CDR3 is made up of 14 amino acids. Germline CDR1 and CDR2: SNHLY and FYNNEI. CDR3 protein: CASGGQGASGPQYF. For the CDR3, the DNA is TGTGCCAGCGGCGGACAGGGTGCGTCTGGGCCCCAGTATTTT.

V and J are TRBV27 and TRBJ1-4, with 12 bases lining up with TRBD1. Germline CDR1 MNHEY, CDR2 SMNVEV (reference sequence). The CDR3 loop spans 15 amino acids. The junction had 9 bases not matched to a gene; V was cut back by 6 bases and J by 10 bases. The CDR3 DNA follows: TGTGCCAGCAGGGCCTGGGACAGGGGGCGCGGAAAACTGTTTTTT. Residues: CASRAWDRGRGKLFF. Supplemented by reference TRBV27 and TRBJ1-4, the full variable domain reads EAQVTQNPRYLITVTGKKLTVTCSQNMNHEYMSWYRQDPGLGLRQIYYSMNVEVTDKGDVPEGYKVSRKEKRNFPLILESPSPNQTSLYFCASRAWDRGRGKLFFGSGTQLSVL.

The chain has TRBV6-6 and TRBJ1-5; the match to TRBD1 covers 10 bases. Per germline, CDR1 MNHNY and CDR2 SVGAGI (reference sequence). This CDR3 region has 15 residues. After removal of 4 bases from V and 4 bases from J, the junction contained 4 bases not matched to a gene. As DNA, the CDR3 is TGTGCCAGCAGTTCCCCGGACAGGGGGAATCAGCCCCAGCATTTT. This sequence encodes CASSSPDRGNQPQHF.

This clone was detected ten times or more. The V gene is TRBV10-3, the J gene TRBJ2-5, with D maybe TRBD2 (6 bases). Trimming took 8 bases from V and 7 from J, leaving 17 bases between them. The CDR3 consists of 13 residues. Germline V gene sequence: CDR1 ENHRY, CDR2 SYGVKD. CDR3 protein: CAIAPGDGGTQYF. The CDR3 DNA reads as TGTGCCATCGCTCCGGGGGACGGGGGGACCCAGTACTTC.

A remark on this clone: A far bigger clonotype differs at one base, so this is likely a read error. The same CDR3 is also encoded by other DNA sequences in this sample. The chain recombines TRBV30 with TRBJ1-1, with D perhaps matching TRBD1 (5 bases). This CDR3 comprises 11 residues. Germline assignment: CDR1 GTSNPN and CDR2 SVGIG (reference sequence). The CDR3 DNA reads as TGTGCCTGGAGGGACATGACTGAAGCTTTCTTC. Translated: CAWRDMTEAFF.

The V and J genes are TRBV5-5 and TRBJ2-4, with D perhaps being TRBD1 or TRBD2 (5 bases each). Trimming pared 4 bases from V and 8 bases from J, leaving 16 bases between. CDR1 is SGHKS, CDR2 YYEKEE, per germline (reference sequence). This CDR3 has 14 residues. The CDR3 DNA follows: TGTGCCAGCAGCCACCTCCGAGGGGTGGACATTCAGTACTTC. Protein sequence: CASSHLRGVDIQYF.

V usage is TRBV7-3 and J usage is TRBJ1-2, with 7 positions matching TRBD1. With 5 bases clipped from V and 2 bases from J, the junction kept 11 bases outside the gene matches. Germline-derived CDR1 and CDR2 are SGHTA and FQGTGA. The CDR3 is 16 residues long. The DNA of the CDR3 is TGTGCCAGCAGCCCCTCCGGGACAGCCTTAAACTATGGCTACACCTTC. Protein sequence: CASSPSGTALNYGYTF. Full variable domain (missing parts from reference TRBV7-3 and TRBJ1-2): GAGVSQTPSNKVTEKGKYVELRCDPISGHTALYWYRQSLGQGPEFLIYFQGTGAADDSGLPNDRFFAVRPEGSVSTLKIQRTERGDSAVYLCASSPSGTALNYGYTFGSGTRLTVV.

At least ten counts were recorded for this clone. Other DNA sequences in this specimen translate into the identical CDR3. This rearrangement joins TRBV11-2 to TRBJ1-4; 8 bases map to TRBD1. There are 16 residues in the CDR3. Germline values: CDR1 SGHAT, CDR2 FQNNGV. J was trimmed by 4 bases and V by 5 bases; bases with no gene match: 9. The CDR3 nucleotides read TGTGCCAGCAGCCTCCGGACAGGGTTTCGTAATGAAAAACTGTTTTTT. Translated, it gives CASSLRTGFRNEKLFF.